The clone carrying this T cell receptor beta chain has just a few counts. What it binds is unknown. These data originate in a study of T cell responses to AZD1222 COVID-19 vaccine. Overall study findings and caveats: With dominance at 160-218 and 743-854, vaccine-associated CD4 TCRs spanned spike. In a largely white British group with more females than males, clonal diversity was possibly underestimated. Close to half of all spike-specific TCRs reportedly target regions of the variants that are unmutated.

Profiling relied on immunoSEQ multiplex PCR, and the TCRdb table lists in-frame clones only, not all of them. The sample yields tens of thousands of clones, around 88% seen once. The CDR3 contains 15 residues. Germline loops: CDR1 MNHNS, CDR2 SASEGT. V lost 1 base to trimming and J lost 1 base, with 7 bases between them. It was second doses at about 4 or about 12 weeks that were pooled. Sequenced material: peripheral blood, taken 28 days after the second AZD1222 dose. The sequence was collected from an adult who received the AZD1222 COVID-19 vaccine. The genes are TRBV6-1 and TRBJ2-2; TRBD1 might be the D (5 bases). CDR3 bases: TGTGCCAGCAGTGAAGTGCAGGGGAACACCGGGGAGCTGTTTTTT. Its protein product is CASSEVQGNTGELFF.